One and the same sample provided the 20 T cell receptor beta chains below, sequenced in a study of T cell responses to AZD1222 COVID-19 vaccine. Sequenced by immunoSEQ multiplex PCR; TCRdb stores in-frame clones only, minus some. Of roughly 120,000 clones listed, about 86% were seen once; the top ten hold approximately 12%. The material was peripheral blood, obtained on day 0 of AZD1222 vaccination. All receptors come from an adult in good health.

V and J are TRBV19 and TRBJ1-6; D gene unclear. There are 13 residues in the CDR3. CDR1 is LNHDA, CDR2 SQIVND, per germline (reference sequence). Trimming took 4 bases from V and 11 from J, leaving 12 bases between them. CDR3: CASSTLNVPPLHF. CDR3 sequence (DNA): TGTGCCAGTAGTACCCTCAACGTTCCACCCCTCCACTTT.

The chain carries TRBV27 and TRBJ1-3; possible D gene TRBD1, 5 bases. This CDR3 contains 16 residues. The germline V gene has CDR1 MNHEY and CDR2 SMNVEV (reference sequence). V was shortened by 4 bases and J by 1 base, with 14 bases between the two germline ends. The CDR3 DNA is TGTGCCAGCAGTTCCGGTCCGGGACCGTCTGGAAACACCATATATTTT. It is translated as CASSSGPGPSGNTIYF.

This clone came up a few times. V is TRBV6-5 and J is TRBJ2-5, with 9 bases identical to TRBD1. The CDR3 sequence is 15 residues long. The J segment lost 4 bases and the V segment lost 7 bases, leaving 10 bases of the junction unmatched. CDR1 is MNHEY and CDR2 is SVGAGI in the germline V gene. The CDR3 DNA reads TGTGCCAGCACTGTCGGGACAGGGATCCCAGAGACCCAGTACTTC. Translating it yields CASTVGTGIPETQYF.

This clone came up once. This chain links TRBV12-3 or TRBV12-4 with TRBJ1-4; D is unresolved. The CDR3 length is 11 residues. Trimming took 2 bases from V and 11 from J, leaving 6 bases between them. The CDR3 coding sequence is TGTGCCAGCAGTTTATCGACCAAACTGTTTTTT. This encodes CASSLSTKLFF.

This chain links TRBV5-1 with TRBJ1-2; TRBD1 might be the D (5 bases). Germline-derived CDR1 and CDR2 are SGHRS and YFSETQ. With 2 bases removed from V and 6 bases from J, the gap between germline ends came to 17 bases. The CDR3 spans 15 residues. CDR3 sequence: CASSFTGRGYNGYTF. The CDR3 nucleotides are TGCGCCAGCAGCTTTACGGGACGAGGGTACAATGGCTACACCTTC.

V is TRBV5-6 and J is TRBJ1-4; D gene uncertain. This CDR3 is built from 13 residues. Trimming took 4 bases from V and 5 from J, leaving 9 bases between them. Per the germline V gene, CDR1 is SGHDT and CDR2 is YYEEEE. The CDR3 region is CASSSTSNEKLFF. DNA of the CDR3: TGTGCCAGCAGCAGCACCTCGAATGAAAAACTGTTTTTT.

The J gene is TRBJ1-2, the V gene TRBV11-2; the match to TRBD1 covers 8 bases. The junction had 12 bases not matched to a gene; V was cut back by 5 bases and J by 7 bases. The CDR3 loop spans 15 amino acids. The germline CDR1 and CDR2 sequences are SGHAT and FQNNGV. The CDR3 sequence: CASSPIRRQGLGYTF. The CDR3 DNA reads as TGTGCCAGCAGCCCGATCCGCCGACAGGGGCTTGGCTACACCTTC. Combining the CDR3 with reference TRBV11-2 and TRBJ1-2 gives the whole variable domain EAGVAQSPRYKIIEKRQSVAFWCNPISGHATLYWYQQILGQGPKLLIQFQNNGVVDDSQLPKDRFSAERLKGVDSTLKIQPAKLEDSAVYLCASSPIRRQGLGYTFGSGTRLTVV.

V gene TRBV5-1 combines with J gene TRBJ1-2; D is unresolved. The V end was cut by 0 bases, the J end by 3 bases, with 12 bases between. The length of the CDR3 is 15 residues. Germline V lookup: CDR1 SGHRS, CDR2 YFSETQ. CDR3 region: CASSLVRGSDYGYTF. Written as DNA, the CDR3 is TGCGCCAGCAGCTTGGTTCGGGGTAGCGACTATGGCTACACCTTC.

This rearrangement joins TRBV7-3 to TRBJ2-1; unclear D gene. The CDR3 spans 14 residues. V was cut by 5 bases and J by 1 base, with 9 bases left in between. Germline CDR1 and CDR2: SGHTA and FQGTGA. In DNA form, the CDR3 reads TGTGCCAGCAGCCCGGCAGGTTCCTACAATGAGCAGTTCTTC. It translates to CASSPAGSYNEQFF.

This CDR3 is CASSQRNYGYTF. In nucleotides, the CDR3 is TGTGCCAGCTCCCAGCGTAACTATGGCTACACCTTC. The chain recombines TRBV7-6 with TRBJ1-2; D gene unclear. The germline CDR1 and CDR2 sequences are SGHVS and FNYEAQ. Trimming removed 8 bases at V and 1 base at J, with 8 bases between. The CDR3 has 12 amino acids.

The J gene is TRBJ1-2, the V gene TRBV30, with D tentatively TRBD1 (5 bases). The length of the CDR3 is 13 residues. With 1 base removed from V and 7 bases from J, the gap between germline ends came to 13 bases. Germline CDR1 GTSNPN, CDR2 SVGIG (reference sequence). Written as DNA, the CDR3 is TGTGCCTGGAGTGACTGGGGGGTGGGTGGCTACACCTTC. Protein sequence: CAWSDWGVGGYTF. The variable domain in full, with the rest retrieved from reference TRBV30 and TRBJ1-2, is SQTIHQWPATLVQPVGSPLSLECTVEGTSNPNLYWYRQAAGRGLQLLFYSVGIGQISSEVPQNLSASRPQDRQFILSSKKLLLSDSGFYLCAWSDWGVGGYTFGSGTRLTVV.

V is TRBV10-3 and J is TRBJ2-1; 14 positions match TRBD2. Per the germline V gene, CDR1 is ENHRY and CDR2 is SYGVKD. The CDR3 consists of 17 residues. V gave up 3 bases and J gave up 5 bases; unmatched junction bases: 6. CDR3 DNA: TGTGCCATCAGTGAAGGGACTAGCGGGAGTGGGAACAATGAGCAGTTCTTC. It translates to CAISEGTSGSGNNEQFF.

The J gene is TRBJ1-5, the V gene TRBV10-3; no firm D call. V was pared by 6 bases and J by 2 bases, with 11 bases between. Germline lookup yields CDR1 ENHRY and CDR2 SYGVKD. CDR3 length equals 14 residues. The CDR3 sequence is CAISSFSGNQPQHF. The CDR3, as DNA: TGTGCCATCAGCTCTTTTTCGGGCAATCAGCCCCAGCATTTT.

The chain uses TRBV2 and TRBJ2-7; 9 bases map to TRBD2. The germline V gene encodes CDR1 SNHLY and CDR2 FYNNEI. The CDR3 runs 15 residues. Trimming at V came to 2 bases and at J to 0 bases, leaving 2 bases not matched to a gene. The CDR3 region is CASSESSGNSYEQYF. The CDR3 region has the DNA TGTGCCAGCAGTGAATCTAGCGGGAACTCCTACGAGCAGTACTTC.

The V gene is TRBV18, the J gene TRBJ1-4, with D perhaps TRBD1 (5 bases). V was cut by 5 bases and J by 8 bases, with 18 bases left in between. The germline V gene has CDR1 KGHSH and CDR2 LQKENI. The CDR3 contains 15 residues. The CDR3 nucleotides read TGTGCCAGCTCATCACTGTGGGGGGGTGAAGAAAAACTGTTTTTT. It translates to CASSSLWGGEEKLFF.

The table lists this clone with a count of one. CDR3 loop: CASSTGGGVNTGELFF. The DNA for the CDR3 is TGCGCCAGCAGCACCGGGGGCGGGGTAAACACCGGGGAGCTGTTTTTT. J is TRBJ2-2 and V is TRBV5-1; D might be TRBD1 or TRBD2, each matching 6 bases. The germline gives CDR1 SGHRS, CDR2 YFSETQ. This CDR3 region has 16 residues. V was shortened by 4 bases and J by 2 bases, with 15 bases between the two germline ends.

The genes are TRBV6-6 and TRBJ2-1; D is unclear. The V end was cut by 4 bases, the J end by 8 bases, with 6 bases between. CDR3 size: 11 residues. Looked up from germline, CDR1 is MNHNY and CDR2 is SVGAGI (reference sequence). The CDR3 spells CASSLSDEQFF. The DNA for the CDR3 is TGTGCCAGCAGTTTGAGCGATGAGCAGTTCTTC.

For this clone: At one of its ends the junction is not consistent with the germline gene, which may arise from a read error. The rearrangement uses TRBV3-1 (or the pseudogene TRBV3-2) and TRBJ1-4; 12 bases align to TRBD1. CDR1 is LGHDT and CDR2 is YNNKEL in the germline V gene (reference sequence). This CDR3 region has 18 residues. The CDR3: CVSSRGPGQGAPGEKLFF. For the CDR3, the DNA is TGTGTCAGCAGCCGAGGTCCGGGACAGGGGGCGCCGGGGGAAAAACTGTTTTTT.

This clone was detected only once. V and J are TRBV7-9 and TRBJ2-3, with 8 bases identical to TRBD1. Trimming at V came to 5 bases and at J to 2 bases, leaving 3 bases not matched to a gene. The CDR3 runs to 14 residues. Per germline, CDR1 SEHNR and CDR2 FQNEAQ (reference sequence). The CDR3 DNA reads TGTGCCAGCAGCCAGACAGGGGTCACAGATACGCAGTATTTT. As protein: CASSQTGVTDTQYF.

In this sample, this clone turned up once. J is TRBJ2-2 and V is TRBV9; possibly TRBD1 or TRBD2 for D (5 bases each). Trimming cost V 1 base and J 1 base, with 11 bases left between them. This CDR3 spans 16 amino acids. The germline V gene encodes CDR1 SGDLS and CDR2 YYNGEE. The CDR3 DNA is TGTGCCAGCAGCGTATCAGGTGGGGGGAACACCGGGGAGCTGTTTTTT. Its translation is CASSVSGGGNTGELFF.